Each of the 3 T cell receptor beta chains below was sequenced from the same sample in a study of shared clonotypes between healthy human individuals. CD45RO-negative CD8 cells positively selected for CCR7 made up the naive population, which excluded terminally differentiated effector memory CD45RA+ cells. Clones were read by immunoSEQ multiplex PCR, and TCRdb kept only the in-frame ones, dropping some. The sample carries about 2.1 million clones, around 95% recorded once. Source material: naive CD8+ T cells from PBMCs. Source of these receptors: a man between 18 and 29 years old in good health. Some clones in this sample may be carry-over from other donors' samples.

V usage is TRBV4-3 and J usage is TRBJ1-1; tentatively, D is TRBD1 (5 bases). CDR1 and CDR2 from the germline V gene are LGHNA and YSLEER. Trimming removed 0 bases from V and 0 bases from J, with 17 bases in between. CDR3 length: 18 residues. CDR3 DNA sequence: TGCGCCAGCAGCCAAGATCGATCAGGGTTCTCCGTGAACACTGAAGCTTTCTTT. Amino acids: CASSQDRSGFSVNTEAFF.

The V call is TRBV29-1, the J call TRBJ2-7; TRBD1 matches 7 bases. CDR3 size: 14 residues. J lost 1 base, V lost 6 bases, and 9 bases had no gene match. The V gene's germline CDR1 is SQVTM and CDR2 ANQGSEA. The CDR3 DNA reads as TGCAGCGTGGCAGGACAGGACTTTTCCTACGAGCAGTACTTC. Residues: CSVAGQDFSYEQYF.

The chain couples TRBV19 to TRBJ2-1; maybe TRBD2 (5 bases). The CDR3 spans 15 residues. V gave up 4 bases and J gave up 1 base, with 11 bases separating them. Germline V gives CDR1 LNHDA, CDR2 SQIVND (reference sequence). The CDR3 reads CASSNSRGSYNEQFF. DNA of the CDR3: TGTGCCAGTAGTAACTCTCGCGGGTCCTACAATGAGCAGTTCTTC.